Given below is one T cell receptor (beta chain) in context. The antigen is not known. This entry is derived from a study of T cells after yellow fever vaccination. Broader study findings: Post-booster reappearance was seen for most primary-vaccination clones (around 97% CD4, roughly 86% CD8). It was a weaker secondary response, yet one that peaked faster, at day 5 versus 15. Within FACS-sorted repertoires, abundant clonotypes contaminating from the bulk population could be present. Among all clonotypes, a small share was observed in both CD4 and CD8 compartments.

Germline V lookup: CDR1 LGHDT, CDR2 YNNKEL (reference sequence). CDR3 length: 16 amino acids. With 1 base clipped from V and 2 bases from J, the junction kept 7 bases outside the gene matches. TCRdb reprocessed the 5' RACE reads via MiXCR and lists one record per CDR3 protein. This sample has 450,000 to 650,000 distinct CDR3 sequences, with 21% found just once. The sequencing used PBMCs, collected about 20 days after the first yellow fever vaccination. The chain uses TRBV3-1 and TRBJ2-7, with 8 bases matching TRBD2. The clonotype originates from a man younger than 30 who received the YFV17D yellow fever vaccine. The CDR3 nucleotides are TGTGCCAGCAGCCAAGCAGGTAGCGGGGTGGCCTACGAGCAGTACGTC. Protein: CASSQAGSGVAYEQYV.